The present TCR beta chain was sequenced within a study of T cells in Graves' hyperthyroidism and ophthalmopathy. Regarding the study as a whole: Appearing also in blood were most of the thyroid clonotypes expanded above 0.001.

Deletions cut 10 bases from V and 0 bases from J, with 16 bases between. This CDR3 contains 14 residues. Germline CDR1 is MNHNS and CDR2 is SASEGT. Template material for amplifying TCR beta CDR3 regions consisted of RNA transcripts. HTBI primers were employed in a first-round RT-PCR of the TCR CDR3. MiXCR, run by TCRdb on the multiplex PCR reads, gives a single entry per CDR3 protein. The data contain about 700,000 distinct CDR3 sequences, approximately 14% of them singletons. A few counts support this clonotype. Its antigen is unknown. Sequencing was carried out using blood. This clonotype originated in a young woman with Graves' hyperthyroidism. The chain employs TRBV6-1 and TRBJ2-7; a weak D match, TRBD2 (5 bases). The DNA for the CDR3 is TGTGCCACCCATGACTACTCGAGCTCCTACGAGCAGTACTTC. Its translation is CATHDYSSSYEQYF.